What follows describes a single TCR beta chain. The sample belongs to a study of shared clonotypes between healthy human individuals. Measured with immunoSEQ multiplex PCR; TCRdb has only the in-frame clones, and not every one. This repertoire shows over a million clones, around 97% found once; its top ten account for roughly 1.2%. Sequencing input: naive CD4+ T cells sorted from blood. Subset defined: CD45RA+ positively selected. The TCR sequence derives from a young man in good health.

DNA of the CDR3: TGTGCCAGCAGCGTCGCAGGGAACACTGAAGCTTTCTTT. Translating gives CASSVAGNTEAFF. The rearrangement joins TRBV7-9 to TRBJ1-1; no reliable D call. Germline CDR1 SEHNR, CDR2 FQNEAQ (reference sequence). The CDR3 runs to 13 residues. Trimming pared 5 bases from V and 1 base from J, leaving 8 bases between.